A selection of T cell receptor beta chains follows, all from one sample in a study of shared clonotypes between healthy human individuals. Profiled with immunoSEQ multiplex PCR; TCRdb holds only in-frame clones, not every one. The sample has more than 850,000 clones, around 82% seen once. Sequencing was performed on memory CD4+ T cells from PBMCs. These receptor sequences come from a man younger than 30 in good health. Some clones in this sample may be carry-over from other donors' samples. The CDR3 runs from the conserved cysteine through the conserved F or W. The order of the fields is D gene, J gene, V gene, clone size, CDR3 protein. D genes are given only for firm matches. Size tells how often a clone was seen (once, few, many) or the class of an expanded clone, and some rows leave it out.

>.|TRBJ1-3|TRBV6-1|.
CASSEYRAISGNTIYF
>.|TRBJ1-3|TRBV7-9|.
CASSRRDPGNTIYF
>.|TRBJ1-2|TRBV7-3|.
CASSLNGREGYTF
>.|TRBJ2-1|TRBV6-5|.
CASSYKGSSYNEQFF
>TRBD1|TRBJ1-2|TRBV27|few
CASSLAGTGGYGYTF
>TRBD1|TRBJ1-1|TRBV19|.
CASSYPTQGAENTEAFF
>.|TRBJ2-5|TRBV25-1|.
CASTLSREVETQYF
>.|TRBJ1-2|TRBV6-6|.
CASSYGGDPGYGYTF
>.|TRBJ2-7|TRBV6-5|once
CASSYVLGGYEQYF
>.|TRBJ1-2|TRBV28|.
CASRRGRGDSYGYTF
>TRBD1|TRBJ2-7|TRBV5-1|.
CASSLGDSDSYEQYF
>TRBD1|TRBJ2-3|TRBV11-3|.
CASSAQTGTTQYF
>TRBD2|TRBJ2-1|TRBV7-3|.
CASSSQVLAGYENEQFF
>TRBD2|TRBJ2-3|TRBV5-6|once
CASSSRLAAPTADTQYF
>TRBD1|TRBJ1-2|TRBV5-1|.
CASSSRGQTQLGYTF
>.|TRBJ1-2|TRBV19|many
CASSPGGQPNYGYTF
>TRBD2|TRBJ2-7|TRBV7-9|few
CASSLTPGGGSGSPYEQYF
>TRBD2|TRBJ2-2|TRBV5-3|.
CARSFGLAVNTGELFF
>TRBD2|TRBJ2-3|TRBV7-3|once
CASSSGGSTDTQYF
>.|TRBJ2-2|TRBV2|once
CASSDVGGELFF
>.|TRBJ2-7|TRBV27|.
CASSLFVSGSSGSYEQYF
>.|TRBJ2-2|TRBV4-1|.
CASSRGPSMAGELFF
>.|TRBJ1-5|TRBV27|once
CASSTRTTDQPQHF
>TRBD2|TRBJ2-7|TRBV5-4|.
CASSLAGGTSGYEQYF
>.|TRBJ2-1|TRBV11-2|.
CASSPPGSEQFF
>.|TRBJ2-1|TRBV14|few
CASSPLQVDEQFF
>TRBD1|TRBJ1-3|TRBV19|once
CASSKGQTSGNTIYF
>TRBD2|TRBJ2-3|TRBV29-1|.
CSVELAGVTDTQYF
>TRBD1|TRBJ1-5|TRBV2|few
CASSDDRGPQPQHF
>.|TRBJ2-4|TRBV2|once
CASSEKNIQYF
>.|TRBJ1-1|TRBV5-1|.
CASSFQGNTEAFF
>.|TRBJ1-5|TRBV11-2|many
CASSLSDSNQPQHF
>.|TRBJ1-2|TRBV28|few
CASSLGGLAHYGYTF
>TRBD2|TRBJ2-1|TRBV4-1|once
CASSLTSGRSYEQFF
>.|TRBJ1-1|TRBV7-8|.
CASSLGGPEAFF
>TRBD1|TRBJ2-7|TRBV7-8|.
CASSLAEGAPSYEQYF
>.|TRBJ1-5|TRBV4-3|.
CASSPSPGSEFGPQHF
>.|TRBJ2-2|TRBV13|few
CASSLIGNTGELFF
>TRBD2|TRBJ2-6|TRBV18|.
CASSPRLAGDSGANVLTF
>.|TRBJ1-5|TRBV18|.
CASSPGRDDQPQHF
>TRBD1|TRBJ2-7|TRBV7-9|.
CASSLQDRLFYEQYF